The sequence of this TCR beta chain was determined in a study of neurological immune-mediated disorders. This CDR3 contains 11 residues. V lost 5 bases and J 7 bases, leaving 6 bases between the germline ends. Documented time point: longitudinal time-point 3. This clonotype was seen at least ten times. What it binds is unknown. 5'RACE with 10-nucleotide random UMIs produced the cDNA. In TCRdb, the 5' RACE reads were re-called with MiXCR into one record per CDR3 protein. The sample holds about 80,000 distinct CDR3 sequences, roughly 4.5% seen once. Study-level results: Falling below healthy controls, multiple sclerosis showed the least TCR clonal expansion, while HTLV-1-associated myelopathy showed the most. Phylogenetic grouping assigned the repertoires of 18 of 34 multiple sclerosis patients to a single related-CDR3 cluster, representing a possible signature.

Sequenced material: PBMCs. This clonotype was sampled from a woman in her sixties or seventies with multiple sclerosis. The chain carries TRBV12-3 or TRBV12-4 and TRBJ2-1; D is undetermined. CDR3 sequence: CASSPLNEQFF. DNA for the CDR3: TGTGCCAGCAGTCCCTTAAATGAGCAGTTCTTC.